This T cell receptor (beta chain) emerged from a study of shared clonotypes between healthy human individuals. In the study overall: Three plates were used per donor for CD4 naive, three for CD4 memory, two for CD8 naive and one for CD8 memory. Findings of the study overall: Four donors held around 5% of naive CD4 clonotypes in common. Rarefaction gave evidence that sorted-subset sequencing remained incomplete despite large depth.

This CDR3 has 11 residues. Per the germline V gene, CDR1 is MDHEN and CDR2 is SYDVKM. Trimming stripped 8 bases from V and 4 bases from J, with 6 bases between. All donors qualified as healthy HIV-negative adults and had experienced no recent acute infections or vaccinations. This table comes from immunoSEQ multiplex PCR, and its TCRdb copy is limited to in-frame clones, with some not included. Counted here are about 120,000 clones, more than 65% occurring once; the ten biggest clones make up under 30%. Regarding this clone: Its antigen is unidentified.

This receptor was taken from a woman in her twenties or thirties in good health. The sample consisted of memory CD8+ T cells sorted from blood. Described subset: CD45RO+ cells pooled with CCR7-negative TemRA cells. This chain links TRBV28 with TRBJ1-5; D is unresolved. This CDR3 is CASPGNQPQHF. The CDR3 nucleotides are TGTGCCAGCCCCGGAAATCAGCCCCAGCATTTT.